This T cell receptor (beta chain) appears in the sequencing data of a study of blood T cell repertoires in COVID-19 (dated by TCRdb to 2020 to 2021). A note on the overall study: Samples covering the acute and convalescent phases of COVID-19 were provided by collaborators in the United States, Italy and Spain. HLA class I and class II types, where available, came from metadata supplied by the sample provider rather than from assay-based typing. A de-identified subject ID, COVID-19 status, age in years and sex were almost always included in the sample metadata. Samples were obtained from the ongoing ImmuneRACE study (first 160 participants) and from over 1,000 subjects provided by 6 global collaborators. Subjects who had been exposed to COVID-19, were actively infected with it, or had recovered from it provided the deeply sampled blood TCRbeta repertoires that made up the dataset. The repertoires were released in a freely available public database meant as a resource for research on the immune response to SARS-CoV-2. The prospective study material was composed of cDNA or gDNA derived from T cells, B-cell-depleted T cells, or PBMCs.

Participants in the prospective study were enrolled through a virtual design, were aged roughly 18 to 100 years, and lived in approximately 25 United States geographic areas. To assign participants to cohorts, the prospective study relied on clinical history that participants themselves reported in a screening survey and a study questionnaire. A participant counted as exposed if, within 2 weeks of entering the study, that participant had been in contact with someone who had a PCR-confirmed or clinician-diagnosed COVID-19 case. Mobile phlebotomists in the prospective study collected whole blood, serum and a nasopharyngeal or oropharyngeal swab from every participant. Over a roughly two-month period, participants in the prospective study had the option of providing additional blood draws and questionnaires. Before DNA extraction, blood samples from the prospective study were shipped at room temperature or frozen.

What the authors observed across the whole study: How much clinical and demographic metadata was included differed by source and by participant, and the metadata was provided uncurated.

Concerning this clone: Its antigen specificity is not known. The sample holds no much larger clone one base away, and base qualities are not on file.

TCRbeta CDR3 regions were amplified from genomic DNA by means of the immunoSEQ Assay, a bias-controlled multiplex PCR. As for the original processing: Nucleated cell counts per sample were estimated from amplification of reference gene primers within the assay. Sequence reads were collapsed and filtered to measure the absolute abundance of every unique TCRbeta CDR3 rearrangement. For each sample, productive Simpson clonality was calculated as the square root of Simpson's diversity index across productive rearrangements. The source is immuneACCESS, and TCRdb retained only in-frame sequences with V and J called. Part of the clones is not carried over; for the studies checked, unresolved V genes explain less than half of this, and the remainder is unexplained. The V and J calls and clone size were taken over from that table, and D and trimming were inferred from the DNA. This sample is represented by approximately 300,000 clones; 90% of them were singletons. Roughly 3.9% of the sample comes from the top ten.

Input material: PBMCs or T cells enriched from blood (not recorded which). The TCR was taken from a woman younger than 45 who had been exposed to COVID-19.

The DNA reads TGTGCCAGCAGATCAGCCGGGAAGGGTAACACCATATATTTT. It codes for CASRSAGKGNTIYF. The V and J genes are TRBV6-5 and TRBJ1-3, with the D segment identity uncertain. From cysteine to phenylalanine, the CDR3 is 14 amino acids long. This entry keeps only the CDR3 DNA: 42 bases, framed from base 1. The CDR1 and CDR2 encoded by the germline V gene are MNHEY and SVGAGI. V and J lose 6 bases and 7 bases, and a span of 16 bases separates them.